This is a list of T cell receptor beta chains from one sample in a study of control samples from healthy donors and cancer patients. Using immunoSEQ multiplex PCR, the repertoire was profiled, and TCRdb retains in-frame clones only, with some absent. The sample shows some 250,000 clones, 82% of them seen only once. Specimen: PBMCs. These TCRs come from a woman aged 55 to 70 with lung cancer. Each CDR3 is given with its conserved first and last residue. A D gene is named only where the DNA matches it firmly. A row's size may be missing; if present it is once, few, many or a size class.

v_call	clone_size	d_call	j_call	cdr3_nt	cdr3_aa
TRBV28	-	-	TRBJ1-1	TGTGCCACCTGGGACACTGAAGCTTTCTTT	CATWDTEAFF
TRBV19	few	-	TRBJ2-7	TGTGCCAGTAGTATTGGTACAGGCCCATACGAGCAGTACTTC	CASSIGTGPYEQYF
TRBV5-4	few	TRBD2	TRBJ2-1	TGTGCCAGCACCCTAGCGGGAGCACTTGCGAATGAGCAGTTCTTC	CASTLAGALANEQFF
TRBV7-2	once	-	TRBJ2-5	TGTGCCAGCAGCTCCGTGGGGGAAACGGCCCAGTACTTC	CASSSVGETAQYF
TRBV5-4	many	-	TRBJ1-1	TGTGCCAGCAGCATACAATACTCTGGGGTGACTGAAGCTTTCTTT	CASSIQYSGVTEAFF
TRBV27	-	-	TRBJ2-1	TGTGCCAGCAGTTTATATAAGCTGGGTGAGCAGTTCTTC	CASSLYKLGEQFF
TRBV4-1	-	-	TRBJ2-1	TGCGCCAGCAGCCAAAACAACTACAATGAGCAGTTCTTC	CASSQNNYNEQFF
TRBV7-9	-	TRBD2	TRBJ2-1	TGTGCCAGCAGCTTAGAGCGGGGGCAGGGCGGTGAGCAGTTCTTC	CASSLERGQGGEQFF
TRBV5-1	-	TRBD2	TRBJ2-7	TGCGCCAGCAGCGTCGAAGCGGGAGGGCCCTACGAGCAGTACTTC	CASSVEAGGPYEQYF
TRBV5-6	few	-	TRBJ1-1	TGTGCCAGCAGCTCATTTGGGCCGATGTTAATGAACACTGAAGCTTTCTTT	CASSSFGPMLMNTEAFF
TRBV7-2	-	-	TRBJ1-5	TGTGCCAGCAGTGACAATAGCAATCAGCCCCAGCATTTT	CASSDNSNQPQHF